This TCR beta chain was observed in a study of blood T cell repertoires in COVID-19. Study background: Acute and convalescent COVID-19 samples came from the United States, Italy and Spain. T cells, B-cell-depleted T cells, or PBMCs provided the cDNA or gDNA that served as material.

V was pared by 3 bases and J by 4 bases, with 9 bases of the junction left unmatched. The CDR3 contains 15 residues. Germline V gene sequence: CDR1 LGHNA, CDR2 YSLEER. Under the authors' procedure: Estimation of nucleated cell counts was performed using reference gene primer amplification. Libraries were prepared by immunoSEQ multiplex PCR; TCRdb keeps only in-frame clonotypes and omits some of them. For V, J and clone size, that table is used; D and trimming come from the DNA. This sample carries approximately 300,000 clones, 90% of them seen once, and the ten largest clones take around 1%. Patients of the Seattle cohort, enrolled during active infection, were followed longitudinally.

Sequences were obtained from peripheral blood. The sequence was obtained from a woman in her thirties or forties with COVID-19, enrolled during active disease. The chain couples TRBV4-3 to TRBJ2-7; 7 positions agree with TRBD2. The CDR3 loop reads CASSHSSGEGYEQYF. CDR3 nucleotides: TGCGCCAGCAGCCATTCAAGCGGGGAAGGTTACGAGCAGTACTTC.